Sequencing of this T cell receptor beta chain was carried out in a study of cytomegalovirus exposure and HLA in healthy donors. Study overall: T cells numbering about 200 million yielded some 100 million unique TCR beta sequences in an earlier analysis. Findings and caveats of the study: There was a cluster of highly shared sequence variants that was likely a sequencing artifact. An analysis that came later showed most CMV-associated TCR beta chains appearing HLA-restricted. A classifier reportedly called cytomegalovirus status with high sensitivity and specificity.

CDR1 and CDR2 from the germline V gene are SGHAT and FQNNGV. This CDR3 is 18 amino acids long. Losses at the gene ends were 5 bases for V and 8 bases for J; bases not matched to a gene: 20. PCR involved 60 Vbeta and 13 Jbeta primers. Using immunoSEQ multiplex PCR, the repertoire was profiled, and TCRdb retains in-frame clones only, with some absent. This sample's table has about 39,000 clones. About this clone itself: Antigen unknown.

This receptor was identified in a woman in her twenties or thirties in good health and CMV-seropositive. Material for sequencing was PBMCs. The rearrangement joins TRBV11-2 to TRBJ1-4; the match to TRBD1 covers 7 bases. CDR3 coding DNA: TGTGCCAGCAGCCAGCACGGACAGGCAACCTACTTCGAGGAAAAACTGTTTTTT. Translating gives CASSQHGQATYFEEKLFF.